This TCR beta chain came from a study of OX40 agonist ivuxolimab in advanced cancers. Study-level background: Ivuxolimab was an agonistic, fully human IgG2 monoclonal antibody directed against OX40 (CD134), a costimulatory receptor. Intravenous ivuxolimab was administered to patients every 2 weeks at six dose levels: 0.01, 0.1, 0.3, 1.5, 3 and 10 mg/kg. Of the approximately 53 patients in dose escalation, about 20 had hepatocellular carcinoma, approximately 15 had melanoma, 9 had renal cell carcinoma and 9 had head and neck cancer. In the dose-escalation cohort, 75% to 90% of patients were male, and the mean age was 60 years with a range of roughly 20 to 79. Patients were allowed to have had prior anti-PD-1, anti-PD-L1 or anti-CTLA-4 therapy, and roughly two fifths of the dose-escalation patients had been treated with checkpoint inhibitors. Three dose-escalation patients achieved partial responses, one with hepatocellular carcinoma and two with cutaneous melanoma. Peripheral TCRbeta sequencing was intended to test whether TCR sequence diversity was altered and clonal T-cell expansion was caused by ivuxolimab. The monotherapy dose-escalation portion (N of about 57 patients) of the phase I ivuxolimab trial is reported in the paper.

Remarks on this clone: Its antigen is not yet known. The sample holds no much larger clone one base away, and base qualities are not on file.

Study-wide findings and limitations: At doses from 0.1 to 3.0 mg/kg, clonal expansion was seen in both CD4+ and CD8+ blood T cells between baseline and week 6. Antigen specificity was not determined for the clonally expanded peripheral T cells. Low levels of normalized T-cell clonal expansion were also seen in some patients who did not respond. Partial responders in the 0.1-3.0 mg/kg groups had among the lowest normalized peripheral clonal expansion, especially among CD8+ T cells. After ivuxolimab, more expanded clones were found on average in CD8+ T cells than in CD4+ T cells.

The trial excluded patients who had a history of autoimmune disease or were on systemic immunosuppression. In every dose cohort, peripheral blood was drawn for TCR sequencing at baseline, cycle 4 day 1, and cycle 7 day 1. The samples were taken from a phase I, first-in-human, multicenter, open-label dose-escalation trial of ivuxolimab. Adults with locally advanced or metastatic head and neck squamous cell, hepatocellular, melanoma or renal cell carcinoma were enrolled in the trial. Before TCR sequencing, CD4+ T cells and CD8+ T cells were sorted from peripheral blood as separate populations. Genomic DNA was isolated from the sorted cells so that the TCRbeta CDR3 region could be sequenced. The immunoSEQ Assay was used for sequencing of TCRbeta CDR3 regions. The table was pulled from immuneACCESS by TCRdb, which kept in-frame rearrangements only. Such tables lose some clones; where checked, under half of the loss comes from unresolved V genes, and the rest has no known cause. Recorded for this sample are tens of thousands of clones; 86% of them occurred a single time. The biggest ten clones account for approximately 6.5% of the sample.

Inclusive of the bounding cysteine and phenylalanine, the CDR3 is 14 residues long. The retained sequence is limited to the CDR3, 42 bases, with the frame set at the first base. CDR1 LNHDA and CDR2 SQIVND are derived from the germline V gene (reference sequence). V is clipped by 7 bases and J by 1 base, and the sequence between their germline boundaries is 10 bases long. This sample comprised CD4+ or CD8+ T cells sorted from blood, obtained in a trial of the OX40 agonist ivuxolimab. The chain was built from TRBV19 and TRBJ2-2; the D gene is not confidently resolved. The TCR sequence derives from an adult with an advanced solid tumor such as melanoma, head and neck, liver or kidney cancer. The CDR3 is CASNEHMNTGELFF. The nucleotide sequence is TGTGCCAGTAATGAGCACATGAACACCGGGGAGCTGTTTTTT. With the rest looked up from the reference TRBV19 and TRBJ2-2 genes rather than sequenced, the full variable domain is DGGITQSPKYLFRKEGQNVTLSCEQNLNHDAMYWYRQDPGQGLRLIYYSQIVNDFQKGDIAEGYSVSREKKESFPLTVTSAQKNPTAFYLCASNEHMNTGELFFGEGSRLTVL.